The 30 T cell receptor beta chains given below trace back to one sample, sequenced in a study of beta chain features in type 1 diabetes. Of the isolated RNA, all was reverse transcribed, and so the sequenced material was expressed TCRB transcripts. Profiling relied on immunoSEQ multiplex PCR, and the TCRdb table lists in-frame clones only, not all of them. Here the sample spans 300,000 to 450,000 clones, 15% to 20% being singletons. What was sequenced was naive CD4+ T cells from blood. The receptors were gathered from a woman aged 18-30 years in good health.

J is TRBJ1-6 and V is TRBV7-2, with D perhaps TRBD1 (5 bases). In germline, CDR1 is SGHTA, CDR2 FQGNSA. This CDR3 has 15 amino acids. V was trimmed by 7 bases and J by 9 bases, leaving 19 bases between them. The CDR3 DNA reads TGTGCCAGCATCTCCTCCACAGGCAGTGGTTCACCCCTCCACTTT. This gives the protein CASISSTGSGSPLHF.

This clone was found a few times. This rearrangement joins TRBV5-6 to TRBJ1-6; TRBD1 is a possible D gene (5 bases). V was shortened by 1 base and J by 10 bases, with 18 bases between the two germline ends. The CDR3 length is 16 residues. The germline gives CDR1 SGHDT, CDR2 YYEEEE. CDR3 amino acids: CASSLKVDTARSPLHF. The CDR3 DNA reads TGTGCCAGCAGCTTGAAAGTGGACACGGCGAGATCACCCCTCCACTTT. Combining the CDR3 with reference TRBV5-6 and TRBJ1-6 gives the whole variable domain DAGVTQSPTHLIKTRGQQVTLRCSPKSGHDTVSWYQQALGQGPQFIFQYYEEEERQRGNFPDRFSGHQFPNYSSELNVNALLLGDSALYLCASSLKVDTARSPLHFGNGTRLTVT.

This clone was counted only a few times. The CDR3 spells CASRNPSYHTEAFF. The CDR3 bases are TGTGCCAGCCGAAACCCGAGCTATCACACTGAAGCTTTCTTT. This chain uses TRBV28 with TRBJ1-1; no definite D call. The V and J ends lost 8 bases and 3 bases respectively, with 16 bases between them. This CDR3 spans 14 amino acids. CDR1 is MDHEN, CDR2 SYDVKM, per germline.

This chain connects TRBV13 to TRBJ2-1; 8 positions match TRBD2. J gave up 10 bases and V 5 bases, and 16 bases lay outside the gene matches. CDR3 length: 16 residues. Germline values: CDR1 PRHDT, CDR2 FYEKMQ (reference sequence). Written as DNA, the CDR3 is TGTGCCAGCAGCCTCTCCTCCGGGACTAGGGTCAAAGAGCAGTTCTTC. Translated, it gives CASSLSSGTRVKEQFF. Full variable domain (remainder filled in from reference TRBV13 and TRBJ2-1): AAGVIQSPRHLIKEKRETATLKCYPIPRHDTVYWYQQGPGQDPQFLISFYEKMQSDKGSIPDRFSAQQFSDYHSELNMSSLELGDSALYFCASSLSSGTRVKEQFFGPGTRLTVL.

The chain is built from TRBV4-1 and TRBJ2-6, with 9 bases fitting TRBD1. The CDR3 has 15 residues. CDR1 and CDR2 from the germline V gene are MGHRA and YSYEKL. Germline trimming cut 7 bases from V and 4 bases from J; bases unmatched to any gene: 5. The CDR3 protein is CASKTQGAGANVLTF. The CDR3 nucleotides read TGCGCCAGCAAGACACAGGGGGCGGGGGCCAACGTCCTGACTTTC.

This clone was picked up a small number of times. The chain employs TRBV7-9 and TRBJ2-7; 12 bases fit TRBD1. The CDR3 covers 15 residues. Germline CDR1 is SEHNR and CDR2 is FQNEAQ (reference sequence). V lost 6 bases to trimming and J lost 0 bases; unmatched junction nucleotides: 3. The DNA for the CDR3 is TGTGCCAGCAGGGAGGGACAGGGGGCCTCCTACGAGCAGTACTTC. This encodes CASREGQGASYEQYF.

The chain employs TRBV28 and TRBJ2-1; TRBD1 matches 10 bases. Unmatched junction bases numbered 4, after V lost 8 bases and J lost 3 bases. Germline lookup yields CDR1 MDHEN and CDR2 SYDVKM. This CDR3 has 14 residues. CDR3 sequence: CASSGQGDYNEQFF. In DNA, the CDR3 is TGTGCCAGCTCCGGACAGGGGGACTACAATGAGCAGTTCTTC.

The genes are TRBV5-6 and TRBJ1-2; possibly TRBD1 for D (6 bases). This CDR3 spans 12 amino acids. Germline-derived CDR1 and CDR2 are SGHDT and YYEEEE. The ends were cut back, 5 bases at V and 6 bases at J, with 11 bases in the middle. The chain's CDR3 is CASRTQGHGYTF. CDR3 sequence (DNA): TGTGCCAGCAGAACACAGGGACATGGCTACACCTTC.

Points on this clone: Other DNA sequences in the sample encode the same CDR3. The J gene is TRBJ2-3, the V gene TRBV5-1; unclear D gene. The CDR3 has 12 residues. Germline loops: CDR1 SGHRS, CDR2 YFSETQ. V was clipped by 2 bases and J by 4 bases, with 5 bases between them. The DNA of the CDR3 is TGCGCCAGCAGCTTAGGAGCAGATACGCAGTATTTT. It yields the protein CASSLGADTQYF.

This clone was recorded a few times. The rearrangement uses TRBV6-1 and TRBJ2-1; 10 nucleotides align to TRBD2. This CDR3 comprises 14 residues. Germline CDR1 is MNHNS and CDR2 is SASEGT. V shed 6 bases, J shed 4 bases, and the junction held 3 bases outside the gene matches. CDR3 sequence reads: CASRTSGIYNEQFF. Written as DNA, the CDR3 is TGTGCCAGCAGAACTAGCGGGATTTACAATGAGCAGTTCTTC.

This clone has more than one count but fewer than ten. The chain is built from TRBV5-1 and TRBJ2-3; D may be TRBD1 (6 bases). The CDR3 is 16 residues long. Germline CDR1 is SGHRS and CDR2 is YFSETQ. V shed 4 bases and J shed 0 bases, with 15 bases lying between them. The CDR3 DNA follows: TGCGCCAGCAGCGACCAACAGGGAAGGAGCACAGATACGCAGTATTTT. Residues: CASSDQQGRSTDTQYF. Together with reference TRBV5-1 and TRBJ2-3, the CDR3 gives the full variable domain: KAGVTQTPRYLIKTRGQQVTLSCSPISGHRSVSWYQQTPGQGLQFLFEYFSETQRNKGNFPGRFSGRQFSNSRSEMNVSTLELGDSALYLCASSDQQGRSTDTQYFGPGTRLTVL.

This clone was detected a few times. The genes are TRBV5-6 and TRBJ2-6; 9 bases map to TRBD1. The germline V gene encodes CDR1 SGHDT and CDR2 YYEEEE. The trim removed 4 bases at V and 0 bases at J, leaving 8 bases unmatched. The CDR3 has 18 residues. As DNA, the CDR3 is TGTGCCAGCAGCACGCGGACAGGGGCCATCTCTGGGGCCAACGTCCTGACTTTC. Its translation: CASSTRTGAISGANVLTF.

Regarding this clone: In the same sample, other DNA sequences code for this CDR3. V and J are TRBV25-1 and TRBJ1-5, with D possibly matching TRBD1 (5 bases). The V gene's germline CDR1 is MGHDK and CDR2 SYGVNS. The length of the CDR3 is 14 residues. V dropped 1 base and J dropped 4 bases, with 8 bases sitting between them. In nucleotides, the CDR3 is TGTGCCAGCAGTGAATCGGGGGGTAATCAGCCCCAGCATTTT. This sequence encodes CASSESGGNQPQHF.

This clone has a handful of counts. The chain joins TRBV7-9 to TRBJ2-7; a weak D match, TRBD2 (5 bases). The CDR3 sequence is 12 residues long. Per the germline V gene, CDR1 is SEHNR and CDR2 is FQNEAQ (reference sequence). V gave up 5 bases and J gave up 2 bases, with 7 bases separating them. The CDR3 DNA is TGTGCCAGCAGCCAGGAGGCCTACGAGCAGTACTTC. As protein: CASSQEAYEQYF.

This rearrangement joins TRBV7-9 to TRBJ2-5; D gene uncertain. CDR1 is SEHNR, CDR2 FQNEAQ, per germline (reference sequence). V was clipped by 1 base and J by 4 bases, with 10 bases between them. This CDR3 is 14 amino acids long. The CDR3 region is CASSLGSVAETQYF. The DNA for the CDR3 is TGTGCCAGCAGCTTAGGTAGTGTAGCAGAGACCCAGTACTTC.

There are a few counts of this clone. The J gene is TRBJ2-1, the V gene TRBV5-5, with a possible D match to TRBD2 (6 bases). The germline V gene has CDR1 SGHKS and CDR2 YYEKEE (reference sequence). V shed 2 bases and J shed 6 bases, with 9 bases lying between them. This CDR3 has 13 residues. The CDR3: CASSLGGANEQFF. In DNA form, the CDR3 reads TGTGCCAGCAGCTTAGGCGGGGCCAATGAGCAGTTCTTC.

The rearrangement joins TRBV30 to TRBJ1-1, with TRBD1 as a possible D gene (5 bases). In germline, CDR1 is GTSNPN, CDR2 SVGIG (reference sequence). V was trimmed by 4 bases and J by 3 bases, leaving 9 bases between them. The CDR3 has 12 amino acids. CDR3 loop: CAWTPRDTEAFF. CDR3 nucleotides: TGTGCCTGGACACCCAGGGACACTGAAGCTTTCTTT.

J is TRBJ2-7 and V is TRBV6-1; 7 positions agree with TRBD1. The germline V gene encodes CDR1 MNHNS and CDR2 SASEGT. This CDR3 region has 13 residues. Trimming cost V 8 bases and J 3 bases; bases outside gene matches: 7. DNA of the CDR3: TGTGCCAGCTCCCGGGACAGCCACTACGAGCAGTACTTC. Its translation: CASSRDSHYEQYF.

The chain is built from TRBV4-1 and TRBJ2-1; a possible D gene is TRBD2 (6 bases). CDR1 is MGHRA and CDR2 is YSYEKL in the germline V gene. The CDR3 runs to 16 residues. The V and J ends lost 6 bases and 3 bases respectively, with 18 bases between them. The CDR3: CASSRLGAGDYNEQFF. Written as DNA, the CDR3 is TGCGCCAGCAGTCGTCTAGGAGCGGGTGACTACAATGAGCAGTTCTTC.

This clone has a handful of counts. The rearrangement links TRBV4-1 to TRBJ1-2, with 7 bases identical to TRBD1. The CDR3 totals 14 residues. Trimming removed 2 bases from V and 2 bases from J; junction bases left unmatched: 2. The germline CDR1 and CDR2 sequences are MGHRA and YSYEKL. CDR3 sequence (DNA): TGCGCCAGCAGCCAACCGACAGGGAACTATGGCTACACCTTC. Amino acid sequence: CASSQPTGNYGYTF.

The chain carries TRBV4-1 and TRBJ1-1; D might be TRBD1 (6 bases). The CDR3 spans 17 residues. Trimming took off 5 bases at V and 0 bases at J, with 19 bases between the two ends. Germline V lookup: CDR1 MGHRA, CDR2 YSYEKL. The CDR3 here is CASSSDRTTFMNTEAFF. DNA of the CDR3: TGCGCCAGCAGCTCCGACAGGACCACCTTTATGAACACTGAAGCTTTCTTT.

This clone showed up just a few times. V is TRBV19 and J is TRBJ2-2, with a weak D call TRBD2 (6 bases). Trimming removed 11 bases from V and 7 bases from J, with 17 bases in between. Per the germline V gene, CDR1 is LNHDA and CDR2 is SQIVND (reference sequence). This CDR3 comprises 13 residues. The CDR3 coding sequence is TGTGCCTCGGGGACTCTCTCGGGCGGGGAGCTGTTTTTT. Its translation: CASGTLSGGELFF.

The DNA of the CDR3 is TGTGCCAGCAAAGTGACAGTCCTAATGAACACTGAAGCTTTCTTT. Its translation is CASKVTVLMNTEAFF. The chain has TRBV6-5 and TRBJ1-1, with a possible D match to TRBD1 (5 bases). V shed 7 bases and J shed 0 bases, with 15 bases lying between them. The CDR3 loop spans 15 amino acids. CDR1 is MNHEY and CDR2 is SVGAGI in the germline V gene.

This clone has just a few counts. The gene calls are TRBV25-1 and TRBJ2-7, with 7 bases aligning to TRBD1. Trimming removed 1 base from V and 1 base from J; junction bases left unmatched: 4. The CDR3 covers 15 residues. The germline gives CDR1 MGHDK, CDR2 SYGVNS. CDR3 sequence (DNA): TGTGCCAGCAGTGAATTCCGGACAGGTTCCTACGAGCAGTACTTC. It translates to CASSEFRTGSYEQYF.

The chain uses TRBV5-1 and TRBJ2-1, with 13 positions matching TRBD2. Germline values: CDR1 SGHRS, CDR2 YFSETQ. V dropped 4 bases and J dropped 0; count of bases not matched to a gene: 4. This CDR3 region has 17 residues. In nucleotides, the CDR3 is TGCGCCAGCAGCCTAAGGACTAGCGGGAGCTCCTACAATGAGCAGTTCTTC. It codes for CASSLRTSGSSYNEQFF. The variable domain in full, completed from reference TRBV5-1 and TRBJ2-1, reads KAGVTQTPRYLIKTRGQQVTLSCSPISGHRSVSWYQQTPGQGLQFLFEYFSETQRNKGNFPGRFSGRQFSNSRSEMNVSTLELGDSALYLCASSLRTSGSSYNEQFFGPGTRLTVL.

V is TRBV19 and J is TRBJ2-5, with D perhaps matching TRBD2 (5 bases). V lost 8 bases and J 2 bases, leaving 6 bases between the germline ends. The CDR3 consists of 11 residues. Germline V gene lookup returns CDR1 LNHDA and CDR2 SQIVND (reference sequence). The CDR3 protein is CASRLQETQYF. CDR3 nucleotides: TGTGCCAGTCGACTACAAGAGACCCAGTACTTC.

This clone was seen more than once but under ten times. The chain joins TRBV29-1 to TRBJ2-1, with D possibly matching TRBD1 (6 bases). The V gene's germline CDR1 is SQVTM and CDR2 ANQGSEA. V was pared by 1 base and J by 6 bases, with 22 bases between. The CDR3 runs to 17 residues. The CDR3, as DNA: TGCAGCGTTGAAGGGGGGACACGGTTGTATTTCTTCAATGAGCAGTTCTTC. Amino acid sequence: CSVEGGTRLYFFNEQFF.

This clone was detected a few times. The CDR3 nucleotides read TGTGCCAGCAGTGGACAGGTCCCCACCTACGAGCAGTACTTC. Translating gives CASSGQVPTYEQYF. The chain is built from TRBV25-1 and TRBJ2-7; D is possibly TRBD1 (6 bases). Deletions cut 4 bases from V and 2 bases from J, with 12 bases between. The germline CDR1 and CDR2 sequences are MGHDK and SYGVNS. The CDR3 is 14 amino acids.

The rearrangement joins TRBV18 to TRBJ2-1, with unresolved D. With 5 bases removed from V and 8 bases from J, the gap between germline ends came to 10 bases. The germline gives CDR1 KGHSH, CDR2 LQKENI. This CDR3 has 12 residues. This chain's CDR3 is CASSSRGDEQFF. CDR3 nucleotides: TGTGCCAGCTCATCTAGAGGAGATGAGCAGTTCTTC.

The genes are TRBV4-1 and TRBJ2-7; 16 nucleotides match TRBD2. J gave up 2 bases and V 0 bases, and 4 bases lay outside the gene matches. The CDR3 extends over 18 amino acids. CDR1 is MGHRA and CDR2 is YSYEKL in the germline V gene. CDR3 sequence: CASSQDRGTSGRAYEQYF. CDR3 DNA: TGCGCCAGCAGCCAAGATAGAGGGACTAGCGGGAGGGCCTACGAGCAGTACTTC.